A single sample gave rise to the 9 T cell receptor beta chains below, sequenced in a study of identical twins (dated by TCRdb to 2016 to 2017). The method behind the library was 5' RACE. Sequenced using an Illumina HiSeq 2000. The public reads were run again by TCRdb, first through fastp at Q25 and then through MiXCR, and only productive beta chains were kept. Entries are consolidated by CDR3 protein sequence, retaining the most common genes and DNA. The table for this sample lists 400,000 to 550,000 distinct CDR3 sequences; 14% of them were counted only once. Clones ranked in the top ten supply approximately 1% of the sample. This same sample was also taken into another study, of yellow fever vaccine responses in identical twins.

Sequences were obtained from CD4+ T cells sorted from blood. The receptors were sampled from a woman in her late teens or twenties in good health.

This clonotype was counted only a few times. V usage is TRBV5-4 and J usage is TRBJ2-3; 8 bases match TRBD1. The V gene end was trimmed by 6 bases and the J gene end by 4 bases; junction bases not matched to a gene: 4. The CDR3 contains 13 residues. Germline V gene data show CDR1 as SGHNT and CDR2 as YYREEE (reference sequence). The chain's CDR3 is CASKTGESDTQYF. DNA for the CDR3: TGTGCCAGCAAGACAGGGGAGTCAGATACGCAGTATTTT.

This clonotype was detected a few times. The junction departs from the called germline gene at one end, perhaps through a read error. This rearrangement joins TRBV7-7 to TRBJ2-5, with 8 nucleotides matching TRBD2. The germline CDR1 and CDR2 sequences are SSHAT and FNYEAQ (reference sequence). The CDR3 consists of 15 residues. As DNA, the CDR3 is TGTGCTAGCAGACCCGGGGGGGCCACGGGTGAGACCCAGTACTTC. Protein sequence: CASRPGGATGETQYF.

V is TRBV12-3 or TRBV12-4 and J is TRBJ2-3; D not certain. V gave up 4 bases and J gave up 8 bases, with 16 bases separating them. The CDR3 spans 14 residues. CDR3 sequence: CASSYLRPLGTQYF. The CDR3 coding sequence is TGTGCCAGCAGTTACCTCCGTCCCCTAGGTACGCAGTATTTT.

The V call is TRBV7-2, the J call TRBJ1-2; D is uncertain. The germline gives CDR1 SGHTA, CDR2 FQGNSA. The V and J ends lost 11 bases and 7 bases respectively, with 8 bases between them. CDR3 size: 9 residues. The chain's CDR3 is CALGTGYTF. In nucleotides, the CDR3 is TGTGCCCTGGGTACTGGCTACACCTTC.

The V and J genes are TRBV5-1 and TRBJ2-2, with a possible D match to TRBD1 (6 bases). Per germline, CDR1 SGHRS and CDR2 YFSETQ. V dropped 3 bases and J dropped 6 bases, with 18 bases sitting between them. This CDR3 spans 16 amino acids. Here the CDR3 DNA reads TGCGCCAGCAGCTCGCTGGGACATCCCACCTCCGGGGAGCTGTTTTTT. It codes for CASSSLGHPTSGELFF.

The chain uses TRBV6-1 and TRBJ2-5; 8 bases are shared with TRBD2. The length of the CDR3 is 15 residues. Germline CDR1 is MNHNS and CDR2 is SASEGT. Germline trimming cut 6 bases from V and 5 bases from J; bases unmatched to any gene: 11. The CDR3 region is CASSTARASGETQYF. Here the CDR3 DNA reads TGTGCCAGCAGCACTGCTCGAGCTAGCGGGGAGACCCAGTACTTC.

The rearrangement uses TRBV12-3 or TRBV12-4 and TRBJ2-7, with 10 bases aligning to TRBD2. The CDR3 is made up of 14 amino acids. J lost 2 bases, V lost 5 bases, and 3 bases had no gene match. DNA for the CDR3: TGTGCCAGCAGTCCTAGCGGGAGCGCCTACGAGCAGTACTTC. It codes for CASSPSGSAYEQYF.

This clonotype turned up a few times. The chain combines TRBV3-1 with TRBJ2-2, with D tentatively TRBD2 (5 bases). CDR1 is LGHDT and CDR2 is YNNKEL in the germline V gene (reference sequence). The V and J ends lost 0 bases and 0 bases respectively, with 20 bases between them. The CDR3 is 20 amino acids. The CDR3 coding sequence is TGTGCCAGCAGCCAAGATCTGAGAGGAGGACGACAAGCGAACACCGGGGAGCTGTTTTTT. Translation: CASSQDLRGGRQANTGELFF.

The V and J genes are TRBV2 and TRBJ2-7, with D tentatively TRBD2 (5 bases). V lost 8 bases and J lost 9, with 17 bases in between. This CDR3 is 12 amino acids long. Germline CDR1 and CDR2: SNHLY and FYNNEI. The CDR3 nucleotides are TGTGCCAGCTCACGGGCGCAGGAGGCGCAGTACTTC. It codes for CASSRAQEAQYF.